This T cell receptor beta chain is from a study of blood T cell repertoires in COVID-19. The overall study: There were acute and convalescent COVID-19 samples, and they came from the United States, Italy and Spain. The analysed material was cDNA or gDNA that came from T cells, B-cell-depleted T cells, or PBMCs.

Germline-derived CDR1 and CDR2 are WSHSY and SAAADI. V gave up 0 bases and J gave up 1 base; unmatched junction bases: 3. The length of the CDR3 is 16 residues. Per the original data handling: How many nucleated cells were present was estimated from reference gene primer amplification. Produced via immunoSEQ multiplex PCR; TCRdb's table is partial and in-frame only. D and trimming come from the DNA, and the V and J calls and clone size come from that table. This table holds 95,000 to 110,000 clones, 84% found once. The source of this sequence is a human donor in a cohort sampled during active COVID-19. Sequenced: peripheral blood. The chain has TRBV10-2 and TRBJ2-3, with 8 bases aligning to TRBD1. The CDR3 is CASSESGGQGTDTQYF. In nucleotides, the CDR3 is TGCGCCAGCAGTGAGTCTGGGGGACAGGGCACAGATACGCAGTATTTT.